The 6 T cell receptor beta chains presented below share a single source sample, sequenced in a study of CD8+CD57+ T cells in acquired aplastic anemia. TCR beta VDJ and CDR3 profiling used genomic DNA as template. TCRdb re-derived calls from the reads in MiXCR, one entry per CDR3 protein. The table lists about 180,000 distinct CDR3 sequences, 63% of them singletons, with more than 40% in the top ten. The authors sequenced patients whose flow cytometry had shown CD8+CD57+ cell expansion. Source material: sorted CD4+, CD8+, or CD8+CD57+ T cells (not recorded which) from PBMCs. The receptors derive from a human donor with aplastic anemia.

There are a few counts of this clonotype. The rearrangement uses TRBV7-9 and TRBJ1-6, with no clear D. The ends were cut back, 5 bases at V and 7 bases at J, with 9 bases in the middle. The CDR3 spans 13 residues. Germline V gene data show CDR1 as SEHNR and CDR2 as FQNEAQ (reference sequence). CDR3 sequence (DNA): TGTGCCAGCAGCGCCGACGGCAATTCACCCCTCCACTTT. Translation: CASSADGNSPLHF.

The rearrangement links TRBV2 to TRBJ1-1; tentative D call: TRBD1 (5 bases). The germline V gene encodes CDR1 SNHLY and CDR2 FYNNEI. Trimming cost V 4 bases and J 3 bases, with 15 bases left between them. The CDR3 extends over 15 amino acids. CDR3 residues: CASSALVGVDTEAFF. The CDR3 nucleotides are TGTGCCAGCAGTGCACTAGTGGGGGTTGACACTGAAGCTTTCTTT.

In its sample, this clonotype was seen many times. The rearrangement uses TRBV2 and TRBJ2-2; D perhaps matches TRBD2 (6 bases). Per the germline V gene, CDR1 is SNHLY and CDR2 is FYNNEI. The CDR3 is 17 amino acids. V lost 5 bases to trimming and J lost 4 bases, with 20 bases between them. Here the CDR3 DNA reads TGTGCCAGCAGTCTCGCCCGGGGAGGCGTGGGCACCGGGGAGCTGTTTTTT. It is translated as CASSLARGGVGTGELFF.

This clonotype was picked up many times. The chain carries TRBV2 and TRBJ1-5; D is unresolved. The CDR3 runs 13 residues. V was trimmed by 7 bases and J by 4 bases, leaving 11 bases between them. Germline assignment: CDR1 SNHLY and CDR2 FYNNEI. CDR3 residues: CASTNGRNQPQHF. The DNA for the CDR3 is TGTGCCAGCACCAATGGGAGAAATCAGCCCCAGCATTTT.

The chain combines TRBV27 with TRBJ2-3, with D tentatively TRBD1 (5 bases). The V and J ends lost 4 bases and 2 bases respectively, with 10 bases between them. This CDR3 has 14 amino acids. Germline loops: CDR1 MNHEY, CDR2 SMNVEV (reference sequence). The CDR3 protein is CASSWGYTTDTQYF. DNA for the CDR3: TGTGCCAGCAGTTGGGGCTATACCACAGATACGCAGTATTTT.

The chain is built from TRBV20-1 and TRBJ1-6; 9 nucleotides align to TRBD1. Germline trimming cut 3 bases from V and 7 bases from J; bases unmatched to any gene: 4. Germline V gene data show CDR1 as DFQATT and CDR2 as SNEGSKA (reference sequence). The CDR3 is 14 residues long. The CDR3 bases are TGCAGTGCTAGGGCCGGGACAGGGAATTCACCCCTCCACTTT. It encodes CSARAGTGNSPLHF.